These 24 T cell receptor beta chains share one sample of origin, sequenced in a study of blood T cell repertoires in COVID-19. Sequencing used immunoSEQ multiplex PCR; TCRdb keeps in-frame clones, though not all of them. This table has around 200,000 clones, around four fifths appearing once. Sample: peripheral blood. These receptors were collected from a man in his fifties with active or convalescent COVID-19.

The rearrangement uses TRBV7-9 and TRBJ2-7, with D perhaps TRBD1 (5 bases). The CDR3 runs to 15 residues. The V gene lost 5 bases and the J gene lost 0 bases, with 14 bases spanning the gap. CDR1 and CDR2 (germline): SEHNR, FQNEAQ (reference sequence). The CDR3 sequence: CASSMGPRSSYEQYF. CDR3 bases: TGTGCCAGCAGCATGGGGCCGAGGAGCTCCTACGAGCAGTACTTC. Combining the CDR3 with reference TRBV7-9 and TRBJ2-7 gives the whole variable domain DTGVSQNPRHKITKRGQNVTFRCDPISEHNRLYWYRQTLGQGPEFLTYFQNEAQLEKSRLLSDRFSAERPKGSFSTLEIQRTEQGDSAMYLCASSMGPRSSYEQYFGPGTRLTVT.

The chain combines TRBV27 with TRBJ1-1; D possibly corresponds to TRBD1 (5 bases). This CDR3 has 15 residues. CDR1 and CDR2 from the germline V gene are MNHEY and SMNVEV (reference sequence). With 0 bases removed from V and 2 bases from J, the gap between germline ends came to 10 bases. The DNA for the CDR3 is TGTGCCAGCAGTTTATCTGACAGTGCCAACACTGAAGCTTTCTTT. Translated: CASSLSDSANTEAFF.

A single count supports this clone. The V and J genes are TRBV6-2 or TRBV6-3 and TRBJ1-5, with D possibly matching TRBD1 (5 bases). The ends were cut back, 0 bases at V and 7 bases at J, with 19 bases in the middle. The CDR3 loop spans 17 amino acids. The germline V gene encodes CDR1 MNHEY and CDR2 SVGEGT. The CDR3 DNA sequence: TGTGCCAGCAGTTACTCGGTGGGGGGAACTGAACGACAGCCCCAGCATTTT. As protein: CASSYSVGGTERQPQHF.

The chain combines TRBV11-2 with TRBJ2-2; TRBD1 agrees at 8 bases. Germline assignment: CDR1 SGHAT and CDR2 FQNNGV. The CDR3 runs 16 residues. V lost 3 bases to trimming and J lost 5 bases; unmatched junction nucleotides: 8. The CDR3 loop is CASSFTPTGGTGELFF. CDR3 coding DNA: TGTGCCAGCAGCTTCACTCCAACAGGGGGAACCGGGGAGCTGTTTTTT.

V and J are TRBV3-1 (or the pseudogene TRBV3-2) and TRBJ1-2, with TRBD1 matching 9 bases. CDR1 is LGHDT, CDR2 YNNKEL, per germline (reference sequence). The CDR3 has 15 residues. Unmatched junction bases numbered 6, after V lost 1 base and J lost 6 bases. The CDR3 region has the DNA TGTGCCAGCAGCCAAGCCACCGACAGGGGGAATGGCTACACCTTC. This sequence encodes CASSQATDRGNGYTF.

The rearrangement uses TRBV9 and TRBJ2-3, with 10 bases that match TRBD2. Trimming cost V 3 bases and J 0 bases; bases outside gene matches: 7. This CDR3 has 17 amino acids. CDR1 is SGDLS and CDR2 is YYNGEE in the germline V gene. CDR3 in DNA: TGTGCCAGCAGCGAAAGGACTAGCGGCCAGAGCACAGATACGCAGTATTTT. This encodes CASSERTSGQSTDTQYF.

A few counts support this clone. The chain employs TRBV19 and TRBJ2-3; D is undetermined. V lost 10 bases and J lost 0, with 8 bases in between. This CDR3 spans 12 amino acids. Germline CDR1 reads LNHDA; CDR2 reads SQIVND (reference sequence). CDR3 residues: CATRLSTDTQYF. The CDR3 nucleotides read TGTGCCACCAGATTAAGCACAGATACGCAGTATTTT. The full variable domain, its missing parts supplied by reference TRBV19 and TRBJ2-3, is DGGITQSPKYLFRKEGQNVTLSCEQNLNHDAMYWYRQDPGQGLRLIYYSQIVNDFQKGDIAEGYSVSREKKESFPLTVTSAQKNPTAFYLCATRLSTDTQYFGPGTRLTVL.

This clone was detected only a few times. J is TRBJ2-2 and V is TRBV2, with D tentatively TRBD1 (5 bases). Trimming took 6 bases from V and 2 from J, leaving 10 bases between them. In germline, CDR1 is SNHLY, CDR2 FYNNEI. The CDR3 is made up of 14 amino acids. CDR3 nucleotide sequence: TGTGCCAGCAGGCCCAGGGTAAACACCGGGGAGCTGTTTTTT. Protein: CASRPRVNTGELFF.

This clone was detected many times. The rearrangement uses TRBV10-3 and TRBJ1-2, with D possibly TRBD1 on 5 matching bases. Trimming pared 0 bases from V and 4 bases from J, leaving 12 bases between. The CDR3 has 15 residues. From germline, CDR1 is ENHRY and CDR2 SYGVKD. The CDR3 sequence is CAISESRQLPYGYTF. The DNA of the CDR3 is TGTGCCATCAGTGAGTCTCGACAGCTACCCTATGGCTACACCTTC.

The chain has TRBV15 and TRBJ1-3; 10 bases fit TRBD1. Unmatched junction bases numbered 9, after V lost 5 bases and J lost 2 bases. The CDR3 contains 17 residues. In germline, CDR1 is LNHNV, CDR2 YYDKDF (reference sequence). The DNA for the CDR3 is TGTGCCACCAGCGCCACCGGGACAGGGGTCGCTGGAAACACCATATATTTT. Its translation is CATSATGTGVAGNTIYF. The variable domain in full, completed from reference TRBV15 and TRBJ1-3, reads DAMVIQNPRYQVTQFGKPVTLSCSQTLNHNVMYWYQQKSSQAPKLLFHYYDKDFNNEADTPDNFQSRRPNTSFCFLDIRSPGLGDTAMYLCATSATGTGVAGNTIYFGEGSWLTVV.

This chain links TRBV24-1 with TRBJ2-3; 10 bases are shared with TRBD2. V lost 5 bases to trimming and J lost 4 bases; unmatched junction nucleotides: 5. Germline V lookup: CDR1 KGHDR, CDR2 SFDVKD. The CDR3 covers 15 residues. The CDR3 DNA follows: TGTGCCACCAGTGCCCTAGCGGGAGCAGCAGATACGCAGTATTTT. Translation gives CATSALAGAADTQYF.

The DNA for the CDR3 is TGTGCCAGCAGTTTTGCGGTTGGCTCCACTGAAGCTTTCTTT. Translating it yields CASSFAVGSTEAFF. This chain connects TRBV27 to TRBJ1-1; D remains ambiguous. V gave up 3 bases and J gave up 4 bases, with 12 bases separating them. Germline CDR1 MNHEY, CDR2 SMNVEV (reference sequence). The CDR3 consists of 14 residues.

The V call is TRBV18, the J call TRBJ2-3; D is uncertain. The germline gives CDR1 KGHSH, CDR2 LQKENI. This CDR3 has 15 residues. The V end lost 0 bases, the J end lost 0 bases, and 7 bases lay between the germline ends. The CDR3 DNA follows: TGTGCCAGCTCACCACCGTTTAGCAGCACAGATACGCAGTATTTT. Its translation: CASSPPFSSTDTQYF.

The J gene is TRBJ1-5, the V gene TRBV12-2. TRBV12-2 is an annotated pseudogene. There are 18 residues in the CDR3. In nucleotides, the CDR3 is TGTGCAAGTCGCTTATGTTGGGGGAGGGAGAAGGGCAATCAGCCCCAGCATTTT. This sequence encodes CASRLCWGREKGNQPQHF.

The rearrangement uses TRBV9 and TRBJ2-5; the match to TRBD2 covers 14 bases. Germline lookup yields CDR1 SGDLS and CDR2 YYNGEE. V lost 4 bases and J lost 5; bases outside the gene matches: 7. This CDR3 is 16 amino acids long. This chain's CDR3 is CASSKGLAGDRETQYF. CDR3 nucleotides: TGTGCCAGCAGCAAGGGACTAGCGGGAGATCGGGAGACCCAGTACTTC.

The rearrangement links TRBV6-1 to TRBJ1-1; no clear D gene. The ends were cut back, 2 bases at V and 6 bases at J, with 10 bases in the middle. From germline, CDR1 is MNHNS and CDR2 SASEGT. The CDR3 consists of 13 residues. CDR3 in DNA: TGTGCCAGCAGTGAATCGGGGTTCTCTGAAGCTTTCTTT. It encodes CASSESGFSEAFF.

Details on this clone: The same CDR3 is also encoded by other DNA sequences in this sample. The chain has TRBV9 and TRBJ2-7; possible D gene TRBD2, 5 bases. The V gene's germline CDR1 is SGDLS and CDR2 YYNGEE. CDR3 length equals 13 residues. Trimming cost V 0 bases and J 4 bases, with 8 bases left between them. The chain's CDR3 is CASSVATGYEQYF. The CDR3 DNA reads TGTGCCAGCAGCGTAGCTACGGGATACGAGCAGTACTTC.

This chain uses TRBV27 with TRBJ1-5, with D maybe TRBD1 (6 bases). V was clipped by 2 bases and J by 0 bases, with 11 bases between them. Germline lookup yields CDR1 MNHEY and CDR2 SMNVEV (reference sequence). This CDR3 contains 16 residues. The CDR3 here is CASSLRGHLSNQPQHF. As DNA, the CDR3 is TGTGCCAGCAGTTTAAGGGGACACCTTAGCAATCAGCCCCAGCATTTT.

This clone was found a few times. The rearrangement links TRBV5-1 to TRBJ1-1, with a weak D call TRBD1 (6 bases). V was cut by 4 bases and J by 2 bases, with 12 bases left in between. This CDR3 contains 14 residues. Looked up from germline, CDR1 is SGHRS and CDR2 is YFSETQ. The CDR3 region has the DNA TGCGCCAGCAGCCCCTGGACAGTAAACACTGAAGCTTTCTTT. Its translation is CASSPWTVNTEAFF.

CDR3 DNA: TGTGCCAGCAGCCCAACGGGACAAATTGAAAAACTGTTTTTT. Its translation: CASSPTGQIEKLFF. V usage is TRBV7-8 and J usage is TRBJ1-4, with TRBD1 as a possible D gene (6 bases). CDR1 is SGHVS and CDR2 is FQNEAQ in the germline V gene. This CDR3 is 14 amino acids long. V was cut by 5 bases and J by 7 bases, with 14 bases left in between. The whole variable domain, remainder taken from reference TRBV7-8 and TRBJ1-4, is GAGVSQSPRYKVAKRGQDVALRCDPISGHVSLFWYQQALGQGPEFLTYFQNEAQLDKSGLPSDRFFAERPEGSVSTLKIQRTQQEDSAVYLCASSPTGQIEKLFFGSGTQLSVL.

The V and J genes are TRBV6-6 and TRBJ1-6, with TRBD1 matching over 8 bases. The CDR3 loop spans 14 amino acids. Germline values: CDR1 MNHNY, CDR2 SVGAGI (reference sequence). V was pared by 2 bases and J by 7 bases, with 1 base of the junction left unmatched. This chain's CDR3 is CASSYRDRNSPLHF. The DNA for the CDR3 is TGTGCCAGCAGTTACAGGGACAGGAATTCACCCCTCCACTTT.

This rearrangement joins TRBV5-1 to TRBJ2-3; TRBD2 aligns across 7 bases. The CDR3 contains 16 residues. V shed 7 bases and J 3 bases; nucleotides not matched to a gene: 14. CDR1 SGHRS and CDR2 YFSETQ come from the germline V gene. DNA for the CDR3: TGCGCCAGCTACCGACGGGGCGGGGGAAGGACAGATACGCAGTATTTT. Residues: CASYRRGGGRTDTQYF.

The rearrangement links TRBV11-1 to TRBJ2-3; D gene ambiguous. Germline loops: CDR1 SGHAT, CDR2 FQDESV (reference sequence). CDR3 length equals 15 residues. V dropped 4 bases and J dropped 1 base, with 12 bases sitting between them. This chain's CDR3 is CASSSPLEGTDTQYF. In DNA, the CDR3 is TGTGCCAGCAGCTCGCCCTTAGAGGGCACAGATACGCAGTATTTT.

The V and J genes are TRBV5-1 and TRBJ1-2; 7 bases fit TRBD1. V shed 5 bases, J shed 2 bases, and the junction held 3 bases outside the gene matches. In germline, CDR1 is SGHRS, CDR2 YFSETQ. CDR3 length: 13 residues. This chain's CDR3 is CASRETGNYGYTF. CDR3 bases: TGCGCCAGCAGGGAGACAGGGAACTATGGCTACACCTTC.